The present entry profiles one T cell receptor (beta chain) with its context. This record belongs to a study of control samples from healthy donors and cancer patients. Germline V gives CDR1 SGDLS, CDR2 YYNGEE. The CDR3 runs 14 residues. V shed 4 bases and J shed 5 bases, with 15 bases lying between them. Measured with immunoSEQ multiplex PCR; TCRdb has only the in-frame clones, and not every one. Found here are roughly 68,000 clones, 75% to 85% of them singletons; the top ten hold 15% to 19%. V is TRBV9 and J is TRBJ2-5; D is perhaps TRBD2 (5 bases). The sequencing input was blood. This TCR was sampled from a man aged 55-75 years in good health. The CDR3 bases are TGTGCCAGCAGCCCACGAGCTAGCCTCGAGACCCAGTACTTC. This translates into CASSPRASLETQYF. The whole variable domain, remainder taken from reference TRBV9 and TRBJ2-5, is DSGVTQTPKHLITATGQRVTLRCSPRSGDLSVYWYQQSLDQGLQFLIQYYNGEERAKGNILERFSAQQFPDLHSELNLSSLELGDSALYFCASSPRASLETQYFGPGTRLLVL.